The TCR beta chain under discussion was sequenced for a study of T cell changes during pregnancy in multiple sclerosis. From germline, CDR1 is GTSNPN and CDR2 SVGIG (reference sequence). The CDR3 has 13 amino acids. V lost 5 bases, J lost 4 bases, and 11 bases lay in between. Method: immunoSEQ multiplex PCR; TCRdb's copy keeps in-frame clones and lacks some. The table lists approximately 50,000 clones, around 90% of them singletons. The gene calls are TRBV30 and TRBJ2-2; no firm D call. The material was CD4+ T cells from peripheral blood mononuclear cells, obtained after pregnancy. This TCR derives from a female donor in good health, enrolled as a control in a pregnancy study. In nucleotides, the CDR3 is TGTGCCTGGCGACCCCTAGGCACCGGGGAGCTGTTTTTT. The encoded protein is CAWRPLGTGELFF. Based on the CDR3 plus reference TRBV30 and TRBJ2-2, the full variable domain is SQTIHQWPATLVQPVGSPLSLECTVEGTSNPNLYWYRQAAGRGLQLLFYSVGIGQISSEVPQNLSASRPQDRQFILSSKKLLLSDSGFYLCAWRPLGTGELFFGEGSRLTVL.